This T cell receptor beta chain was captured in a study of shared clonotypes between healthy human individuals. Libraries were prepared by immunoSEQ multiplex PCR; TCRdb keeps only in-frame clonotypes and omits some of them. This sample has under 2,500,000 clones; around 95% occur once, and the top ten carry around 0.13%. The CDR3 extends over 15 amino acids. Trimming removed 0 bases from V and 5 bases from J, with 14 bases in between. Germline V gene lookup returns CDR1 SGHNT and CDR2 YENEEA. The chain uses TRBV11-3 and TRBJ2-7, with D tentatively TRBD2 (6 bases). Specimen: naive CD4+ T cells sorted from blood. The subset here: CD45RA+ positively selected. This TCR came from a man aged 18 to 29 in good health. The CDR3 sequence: CASSLDGGKTHEQYF. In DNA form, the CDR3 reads TGTGCCAGCAGCTTAGATGGGGGGAAGACCCACGAGCAGTACTTC.